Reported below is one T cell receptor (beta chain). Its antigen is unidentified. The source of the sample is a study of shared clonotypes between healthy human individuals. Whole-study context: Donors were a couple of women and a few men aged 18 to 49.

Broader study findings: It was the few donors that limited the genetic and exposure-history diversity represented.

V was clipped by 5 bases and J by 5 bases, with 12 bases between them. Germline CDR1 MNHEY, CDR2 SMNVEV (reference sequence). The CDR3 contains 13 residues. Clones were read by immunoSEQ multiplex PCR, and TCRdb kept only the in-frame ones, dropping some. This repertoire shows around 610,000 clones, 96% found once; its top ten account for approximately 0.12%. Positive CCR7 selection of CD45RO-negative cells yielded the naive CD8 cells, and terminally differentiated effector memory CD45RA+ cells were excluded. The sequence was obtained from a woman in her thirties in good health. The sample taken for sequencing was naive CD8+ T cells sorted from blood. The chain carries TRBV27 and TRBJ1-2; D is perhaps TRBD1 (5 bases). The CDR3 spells CASSTREGYGYTF. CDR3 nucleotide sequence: TGTGCCAGCAGTACCAGGGAGGGGTATGGCTACACCTTC.